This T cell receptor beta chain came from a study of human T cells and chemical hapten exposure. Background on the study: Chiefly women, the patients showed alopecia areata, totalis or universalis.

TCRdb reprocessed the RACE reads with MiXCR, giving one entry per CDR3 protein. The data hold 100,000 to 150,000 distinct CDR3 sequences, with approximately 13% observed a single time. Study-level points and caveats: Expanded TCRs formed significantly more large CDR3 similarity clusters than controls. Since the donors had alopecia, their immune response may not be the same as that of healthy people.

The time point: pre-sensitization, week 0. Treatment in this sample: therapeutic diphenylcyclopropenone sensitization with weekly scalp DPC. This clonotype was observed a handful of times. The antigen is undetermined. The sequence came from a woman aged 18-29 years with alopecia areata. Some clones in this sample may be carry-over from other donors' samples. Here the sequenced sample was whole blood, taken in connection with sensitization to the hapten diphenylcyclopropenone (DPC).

The CDR3 spells CASSVSQVNTEAFF. The DNA of the CDR3 is TGTGCCAGCAGTGTGTCGCAGGTGAACACTGAAGCTTTCTTT. The chain is built from TRBV2 and TRBJ1-1, with D uncertain. In germline, CDR1 is SNHLY, CDR2 FYNNEI. The CDR3 is 14 amino acids. V was clipped by 4 bases and J by 0 bases, with 9 bases between them.